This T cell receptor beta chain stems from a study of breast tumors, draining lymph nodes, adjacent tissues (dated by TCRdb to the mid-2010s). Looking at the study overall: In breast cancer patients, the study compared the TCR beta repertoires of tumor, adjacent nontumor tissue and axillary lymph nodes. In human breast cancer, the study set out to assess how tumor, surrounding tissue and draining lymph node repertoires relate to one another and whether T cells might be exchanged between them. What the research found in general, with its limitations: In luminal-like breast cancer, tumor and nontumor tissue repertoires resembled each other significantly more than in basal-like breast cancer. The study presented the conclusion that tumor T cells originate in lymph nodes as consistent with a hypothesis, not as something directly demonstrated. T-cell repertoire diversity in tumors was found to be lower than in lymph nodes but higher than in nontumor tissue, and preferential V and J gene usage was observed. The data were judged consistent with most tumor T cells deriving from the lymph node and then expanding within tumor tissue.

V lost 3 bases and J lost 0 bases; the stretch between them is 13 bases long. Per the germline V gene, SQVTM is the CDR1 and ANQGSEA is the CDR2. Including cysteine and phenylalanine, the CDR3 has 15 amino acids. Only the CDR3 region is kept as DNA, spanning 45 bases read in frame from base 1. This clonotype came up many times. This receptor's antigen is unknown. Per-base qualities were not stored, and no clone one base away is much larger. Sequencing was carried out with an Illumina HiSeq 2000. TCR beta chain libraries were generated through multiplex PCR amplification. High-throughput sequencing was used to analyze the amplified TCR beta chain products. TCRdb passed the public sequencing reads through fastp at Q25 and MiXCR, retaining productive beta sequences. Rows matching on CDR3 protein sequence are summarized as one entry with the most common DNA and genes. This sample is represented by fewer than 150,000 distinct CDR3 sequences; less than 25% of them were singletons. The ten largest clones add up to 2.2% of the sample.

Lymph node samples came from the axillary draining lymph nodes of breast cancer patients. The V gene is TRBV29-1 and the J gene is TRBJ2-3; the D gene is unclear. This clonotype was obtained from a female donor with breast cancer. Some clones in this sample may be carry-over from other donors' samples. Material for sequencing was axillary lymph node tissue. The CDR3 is CSVDKSFDSTDTQYF. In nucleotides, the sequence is TGCAGCGTTGACAAGTCTTTCGATAGCACAGATACGCAGTATTTT.